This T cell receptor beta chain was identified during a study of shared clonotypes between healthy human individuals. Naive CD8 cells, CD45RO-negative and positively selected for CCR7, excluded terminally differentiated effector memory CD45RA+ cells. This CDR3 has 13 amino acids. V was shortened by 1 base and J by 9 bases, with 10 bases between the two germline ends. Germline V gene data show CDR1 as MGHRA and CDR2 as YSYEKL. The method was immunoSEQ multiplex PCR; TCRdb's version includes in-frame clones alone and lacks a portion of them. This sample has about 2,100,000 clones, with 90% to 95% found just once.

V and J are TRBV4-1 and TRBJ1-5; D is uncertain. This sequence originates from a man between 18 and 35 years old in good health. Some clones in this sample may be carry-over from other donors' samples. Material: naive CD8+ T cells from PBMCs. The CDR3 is CASSQGAFRPQHF. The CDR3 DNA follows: TGCGCCAGCAGCCAAGGGGCATTTAGGCCCCAGCATTTT.